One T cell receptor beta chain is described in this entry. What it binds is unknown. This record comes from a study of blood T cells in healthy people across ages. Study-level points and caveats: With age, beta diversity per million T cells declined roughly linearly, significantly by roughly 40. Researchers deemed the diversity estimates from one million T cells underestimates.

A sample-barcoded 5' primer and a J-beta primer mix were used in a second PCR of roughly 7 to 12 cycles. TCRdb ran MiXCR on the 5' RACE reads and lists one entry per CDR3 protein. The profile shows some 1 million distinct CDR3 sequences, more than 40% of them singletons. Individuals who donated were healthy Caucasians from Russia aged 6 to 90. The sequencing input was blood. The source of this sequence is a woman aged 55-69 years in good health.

CDR3 DNA: TGCAGTGCTACCGGGACTAGCGGGAGCGATGAGCAGTTCTTC. It encodes CSATGTSGSDEQFF. The genes are TRBV20-1 and TRBJ2-1; 14 bases are shared with TRBD2. From germline, CDR1 is DFQATT and CDR2 SNEGSKA (reference sequence). V lost 4 bases, J lost 8 bases, and 4 bases stayed unmatched. The CDR3 length is 14 residues.